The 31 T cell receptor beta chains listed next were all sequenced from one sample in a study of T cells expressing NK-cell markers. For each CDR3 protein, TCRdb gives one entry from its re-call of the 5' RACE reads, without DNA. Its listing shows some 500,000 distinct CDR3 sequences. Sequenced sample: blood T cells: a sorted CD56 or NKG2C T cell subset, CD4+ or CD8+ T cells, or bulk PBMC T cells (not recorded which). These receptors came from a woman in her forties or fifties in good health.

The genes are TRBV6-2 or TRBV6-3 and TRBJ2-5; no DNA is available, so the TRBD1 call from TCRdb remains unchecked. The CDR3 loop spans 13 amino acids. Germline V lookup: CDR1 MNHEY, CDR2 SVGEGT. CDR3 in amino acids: CASSETVKRTQYF.

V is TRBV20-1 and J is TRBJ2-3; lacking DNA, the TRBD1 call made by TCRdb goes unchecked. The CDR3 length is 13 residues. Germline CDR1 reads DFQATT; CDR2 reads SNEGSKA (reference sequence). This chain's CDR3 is CSVRPADSDTQYF.

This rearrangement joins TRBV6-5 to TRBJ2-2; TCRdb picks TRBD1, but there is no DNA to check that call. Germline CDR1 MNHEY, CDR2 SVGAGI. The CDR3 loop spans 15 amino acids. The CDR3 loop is CASSYSGFRAGELFF.

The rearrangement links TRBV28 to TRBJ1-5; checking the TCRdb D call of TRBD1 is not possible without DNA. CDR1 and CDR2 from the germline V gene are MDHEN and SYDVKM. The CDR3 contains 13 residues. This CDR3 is CASSPQGGQPQHF. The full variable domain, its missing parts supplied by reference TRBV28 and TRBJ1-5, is DVKVTQSSRYLVKRTGEKVFLECVQDMDHENMFWYRQDPGLGLRLIYFSYDVKMKEKGDIPEGYSVSREKKERFSLILESASTNQTSMYLCASSPQGGQPQHFGDGTRLSIL.

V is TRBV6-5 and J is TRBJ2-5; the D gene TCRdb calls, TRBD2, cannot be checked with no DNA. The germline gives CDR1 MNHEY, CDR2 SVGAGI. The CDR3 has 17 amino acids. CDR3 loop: CASSYSIGLAGKETQYF.

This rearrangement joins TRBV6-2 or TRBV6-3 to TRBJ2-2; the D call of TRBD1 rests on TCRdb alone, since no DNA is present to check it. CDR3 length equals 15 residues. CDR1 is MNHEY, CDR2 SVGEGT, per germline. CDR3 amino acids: CASSYGDRDTGELFF.

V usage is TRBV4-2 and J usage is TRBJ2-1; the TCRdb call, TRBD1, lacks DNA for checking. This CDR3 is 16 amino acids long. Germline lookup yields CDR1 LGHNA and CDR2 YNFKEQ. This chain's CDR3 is CASSPRHGGGTVEQFF.

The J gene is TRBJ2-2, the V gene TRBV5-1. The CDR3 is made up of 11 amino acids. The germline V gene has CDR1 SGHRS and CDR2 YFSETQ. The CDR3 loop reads CASSVPGELFF.

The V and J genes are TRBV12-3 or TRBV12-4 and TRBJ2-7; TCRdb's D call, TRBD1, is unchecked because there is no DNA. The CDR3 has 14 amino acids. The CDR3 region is CASRLTGDLYEQYF.

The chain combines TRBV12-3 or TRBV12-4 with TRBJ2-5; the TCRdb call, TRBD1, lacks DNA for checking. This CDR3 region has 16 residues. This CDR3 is CASSLQTDILLGAQYF.

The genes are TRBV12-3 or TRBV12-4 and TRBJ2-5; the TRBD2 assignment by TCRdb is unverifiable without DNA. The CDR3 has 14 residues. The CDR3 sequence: CASSPLAEQETQYF.

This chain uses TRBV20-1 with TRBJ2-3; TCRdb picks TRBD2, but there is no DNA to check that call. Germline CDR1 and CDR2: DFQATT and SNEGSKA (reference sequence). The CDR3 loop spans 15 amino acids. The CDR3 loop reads CSADPSGQSTDTQYF.

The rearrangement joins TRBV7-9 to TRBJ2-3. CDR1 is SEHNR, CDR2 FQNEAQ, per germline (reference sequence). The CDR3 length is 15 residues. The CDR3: CASSLFRSNRDTQYF. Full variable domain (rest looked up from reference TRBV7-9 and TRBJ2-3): DTGVSQNPRHKITKRGQNVTFRCDPISEHNRLYWYRQTLGQGPEFLTYFQNEAQLEKSRLLSDRFSAERPKGSFSTLEIQRTEQGDSAMYLCASSLFRSNRDTQYFGPGTRLTVL.

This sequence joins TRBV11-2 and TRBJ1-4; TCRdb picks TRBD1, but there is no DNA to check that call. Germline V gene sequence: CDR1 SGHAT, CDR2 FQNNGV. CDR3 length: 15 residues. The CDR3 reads CASSSGLSRKEKLFF. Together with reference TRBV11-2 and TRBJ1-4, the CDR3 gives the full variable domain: EAGVAQSPRYKIIEKRQSVAFWCNPISGHATLYWYQQILGQGPKLLIQFQNNGVVDDSQLPKDRFSAERLKGVDSTLKIQPAKLEDSAVYLCASSSGLSRKEKLFFGSGTQLSVL.

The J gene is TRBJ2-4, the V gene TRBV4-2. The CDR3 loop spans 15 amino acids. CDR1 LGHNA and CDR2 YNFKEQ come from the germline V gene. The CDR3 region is CASSQDRWNQNIQYF.

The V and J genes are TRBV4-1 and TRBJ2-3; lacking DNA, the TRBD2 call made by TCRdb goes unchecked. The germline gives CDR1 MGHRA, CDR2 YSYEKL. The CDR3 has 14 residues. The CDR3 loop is CASSLTPAGDTQYF.

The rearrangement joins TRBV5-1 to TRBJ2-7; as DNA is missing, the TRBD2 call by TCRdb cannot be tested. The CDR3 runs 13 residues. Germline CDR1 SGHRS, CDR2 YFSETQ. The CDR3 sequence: CASSPNTSGEQYF.

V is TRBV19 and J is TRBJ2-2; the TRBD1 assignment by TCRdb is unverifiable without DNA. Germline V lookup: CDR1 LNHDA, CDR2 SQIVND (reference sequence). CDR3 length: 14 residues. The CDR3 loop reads CASRFSRGAGELFF.

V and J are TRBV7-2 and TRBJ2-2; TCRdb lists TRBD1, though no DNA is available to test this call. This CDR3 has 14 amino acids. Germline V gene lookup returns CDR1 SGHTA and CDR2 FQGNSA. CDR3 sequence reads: CATSQGARNGELFF.

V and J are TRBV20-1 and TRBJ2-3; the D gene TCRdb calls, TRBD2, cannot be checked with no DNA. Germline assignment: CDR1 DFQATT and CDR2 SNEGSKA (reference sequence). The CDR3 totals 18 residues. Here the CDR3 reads CSARYGLAGGRGADTQYF.

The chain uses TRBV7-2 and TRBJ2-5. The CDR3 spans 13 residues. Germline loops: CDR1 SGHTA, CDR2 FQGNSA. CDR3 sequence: CASSLTRDGTQYF.

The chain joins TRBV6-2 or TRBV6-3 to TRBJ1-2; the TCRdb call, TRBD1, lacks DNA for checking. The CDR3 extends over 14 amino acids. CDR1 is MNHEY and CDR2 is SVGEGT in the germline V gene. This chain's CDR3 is CASSYSPGGYGYTF.

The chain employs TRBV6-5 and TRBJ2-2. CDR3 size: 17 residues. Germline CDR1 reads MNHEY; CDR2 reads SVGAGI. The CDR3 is CASSYSIARRLTGELFF.

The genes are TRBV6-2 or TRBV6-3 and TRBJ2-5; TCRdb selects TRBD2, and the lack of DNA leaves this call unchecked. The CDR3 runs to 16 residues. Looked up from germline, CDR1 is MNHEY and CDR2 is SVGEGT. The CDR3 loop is CASRRLAERRMETQYF.

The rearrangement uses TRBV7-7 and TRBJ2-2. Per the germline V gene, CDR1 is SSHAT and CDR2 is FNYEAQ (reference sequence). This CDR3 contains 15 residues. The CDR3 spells CASSLGVGNTGELFF.

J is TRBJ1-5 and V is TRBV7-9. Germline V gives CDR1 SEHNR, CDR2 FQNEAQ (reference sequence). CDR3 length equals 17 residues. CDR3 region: CASSLSSGTTSNQPQHF.

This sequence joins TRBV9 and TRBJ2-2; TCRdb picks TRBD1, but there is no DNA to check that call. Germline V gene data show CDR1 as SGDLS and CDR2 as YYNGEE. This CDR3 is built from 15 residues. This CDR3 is CASSHGGQGTGELFF. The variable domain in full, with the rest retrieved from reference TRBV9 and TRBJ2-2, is DSGVTQTPKHLITATGQRVTLRCSPRSGDLSVYWYQQSLDQGLQFLIQYYNGEERAKGNILERFSAQQFPDLHSELNLSSLELGDSALYFCASSHGGQGTGELFFGEGSRLTVL.

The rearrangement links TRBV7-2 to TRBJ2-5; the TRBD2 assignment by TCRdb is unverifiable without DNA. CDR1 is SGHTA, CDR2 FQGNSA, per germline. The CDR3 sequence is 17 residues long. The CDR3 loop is CASSSPTGLAGVETQYF.

The CDR3: CSATDNNYGYTF. The chain combines TRBV20-1 with TRBJ1-2; with no DNA, the TCRdb D assignment of TRBD1 cannot be verified. The CDR3 is 12 residues long. The germline V gene encodes CDR1 DFQATT and CDR2 SNEGSKA (reference sequence).

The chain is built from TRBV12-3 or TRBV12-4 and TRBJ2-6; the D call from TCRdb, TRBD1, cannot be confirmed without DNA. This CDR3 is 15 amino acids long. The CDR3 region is CASSFRVTGANVLTF.

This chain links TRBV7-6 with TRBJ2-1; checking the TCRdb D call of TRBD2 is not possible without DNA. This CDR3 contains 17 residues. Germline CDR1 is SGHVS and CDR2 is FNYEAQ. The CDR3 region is CASSLEAGLAGGTEQFF.